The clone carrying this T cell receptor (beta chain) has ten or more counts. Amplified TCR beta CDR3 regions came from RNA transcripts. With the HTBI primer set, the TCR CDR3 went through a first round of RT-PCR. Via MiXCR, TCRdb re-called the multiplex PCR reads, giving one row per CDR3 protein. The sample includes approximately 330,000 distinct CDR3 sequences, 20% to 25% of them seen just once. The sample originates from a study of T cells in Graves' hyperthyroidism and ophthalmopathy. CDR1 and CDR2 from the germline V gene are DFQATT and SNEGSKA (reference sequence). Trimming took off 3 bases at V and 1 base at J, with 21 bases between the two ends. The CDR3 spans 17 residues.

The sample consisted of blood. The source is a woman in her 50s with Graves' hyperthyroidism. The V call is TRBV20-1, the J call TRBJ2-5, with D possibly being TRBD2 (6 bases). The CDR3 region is CSASHPGRGLSQETQYF. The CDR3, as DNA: TGCAGTGCTAGCCACCCTGGGCGGGGACTCTCCCAAGAGACCCAGTACTTC.